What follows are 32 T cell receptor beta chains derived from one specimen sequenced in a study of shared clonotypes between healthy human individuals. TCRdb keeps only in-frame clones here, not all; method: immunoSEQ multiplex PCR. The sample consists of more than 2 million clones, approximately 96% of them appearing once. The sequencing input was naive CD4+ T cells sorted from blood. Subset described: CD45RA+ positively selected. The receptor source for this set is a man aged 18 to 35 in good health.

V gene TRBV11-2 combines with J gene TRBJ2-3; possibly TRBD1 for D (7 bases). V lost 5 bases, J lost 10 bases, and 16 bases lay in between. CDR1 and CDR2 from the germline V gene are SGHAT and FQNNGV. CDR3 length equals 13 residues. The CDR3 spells CASSATSTGAQYF. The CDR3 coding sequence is TGTGCCAGCAGCGCGACTAGTACAGGGGCGCAGTATTTT.

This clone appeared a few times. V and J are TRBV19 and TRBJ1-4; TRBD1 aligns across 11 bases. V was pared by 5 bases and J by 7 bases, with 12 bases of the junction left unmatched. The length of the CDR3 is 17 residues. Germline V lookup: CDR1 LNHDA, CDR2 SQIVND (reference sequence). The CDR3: CASSGWTGGVLGEKLFF. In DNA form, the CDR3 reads TGTGCCAGTAGTGGCTGGACAGGGGGCGTTCTCGGTGAAAAACTGTTTTTT. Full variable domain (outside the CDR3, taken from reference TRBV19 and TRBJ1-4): DGGITQSPKYLFRKEGQNVTLSCEQNLNHDAMYWYRQDPGQGLRLIYYSQIVNDFQKGDIAEGYSVSREKKESFPLTVTSAQKNPTAFYLCASSGWTGGVLGEKLFFGSGTQLSVL.

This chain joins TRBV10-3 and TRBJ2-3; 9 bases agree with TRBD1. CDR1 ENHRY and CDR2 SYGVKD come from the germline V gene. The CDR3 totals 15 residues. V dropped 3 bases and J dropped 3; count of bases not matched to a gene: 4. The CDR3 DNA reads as TGTGCCATCAGTGAAAGACAGGGGGGAACAGATACGCAGTATTTT. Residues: CAISERQGGTDTQYF.

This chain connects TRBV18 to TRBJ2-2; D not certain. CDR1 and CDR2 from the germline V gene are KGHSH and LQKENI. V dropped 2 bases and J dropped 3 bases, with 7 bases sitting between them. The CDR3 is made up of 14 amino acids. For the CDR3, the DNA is TGTGCCAGCTCACCAACCAGATACACCGGGGAGCTGTTTTTT. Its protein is CASSPTRYTGELFF.

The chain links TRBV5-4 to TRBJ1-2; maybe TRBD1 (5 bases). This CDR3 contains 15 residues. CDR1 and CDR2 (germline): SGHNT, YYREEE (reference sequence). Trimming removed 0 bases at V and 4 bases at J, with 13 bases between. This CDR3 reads CASSLAGNPVYGYTF. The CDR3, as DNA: TGTGCCAGCAGCTTGGCAGGGAATCCCGTCTATGGCTACACCTTC.

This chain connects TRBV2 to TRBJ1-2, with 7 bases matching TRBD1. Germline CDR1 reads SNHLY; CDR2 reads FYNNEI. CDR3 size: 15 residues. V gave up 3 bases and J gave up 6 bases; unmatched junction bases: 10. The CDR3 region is CASSDLTGTPNGYTF. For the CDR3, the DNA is TGTGCCAGCAGTGACTTGACAGGGACCCCCAATGGCTACACCTTC.

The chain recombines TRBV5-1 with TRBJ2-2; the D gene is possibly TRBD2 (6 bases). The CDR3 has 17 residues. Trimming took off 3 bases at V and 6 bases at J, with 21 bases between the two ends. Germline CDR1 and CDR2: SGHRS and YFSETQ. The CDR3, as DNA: TGCGCCAGCAGCTCTGCGGGGCTCGTACAAGAGGCCGGGGAGCTGTTTTTT. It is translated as CASSSAGLVQEAGELFF.

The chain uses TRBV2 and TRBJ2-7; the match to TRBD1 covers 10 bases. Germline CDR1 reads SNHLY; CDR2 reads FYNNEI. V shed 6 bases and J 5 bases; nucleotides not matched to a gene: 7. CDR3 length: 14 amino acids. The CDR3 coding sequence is TGTGCCAGCAGCGTCGACAGGGGGCATGACGAGCAGTACTTC. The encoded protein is CASSVDRGHDEQYF.

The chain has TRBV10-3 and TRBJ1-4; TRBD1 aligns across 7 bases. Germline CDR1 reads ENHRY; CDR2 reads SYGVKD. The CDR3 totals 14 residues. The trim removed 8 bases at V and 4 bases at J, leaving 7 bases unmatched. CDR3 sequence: CAISRTGFNEKLFF. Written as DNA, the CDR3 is TGTGCCATCTCTCGGACAGGCTTTAATGAAAAACTGTTTTTT.

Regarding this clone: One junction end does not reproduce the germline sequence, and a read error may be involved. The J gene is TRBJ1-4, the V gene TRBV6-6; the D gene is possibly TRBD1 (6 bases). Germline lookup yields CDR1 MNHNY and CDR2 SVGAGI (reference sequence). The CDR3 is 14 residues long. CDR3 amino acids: CASNYREGFEKLFF. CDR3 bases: TGTGCCAGCAATTACAGGGAGGGGTTTGAAAAACTGTTTTTT.

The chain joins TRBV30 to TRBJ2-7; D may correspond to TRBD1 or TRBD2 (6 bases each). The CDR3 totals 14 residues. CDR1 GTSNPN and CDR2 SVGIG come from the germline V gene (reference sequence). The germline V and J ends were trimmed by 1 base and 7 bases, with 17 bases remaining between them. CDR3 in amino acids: CAWSARRGVGEQYF. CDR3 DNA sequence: TGTGCCTGGAGTGCTCGGAGGGGGGTCGGGGAGCAGTACTTC.

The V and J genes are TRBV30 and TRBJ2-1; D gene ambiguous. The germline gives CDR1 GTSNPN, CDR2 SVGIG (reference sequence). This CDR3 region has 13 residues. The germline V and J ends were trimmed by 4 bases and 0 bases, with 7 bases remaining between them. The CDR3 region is CAWTRSSYNEQFF. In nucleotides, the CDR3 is TGTGCCTGGACCAGGAGCTCCTACAATGAGCAGTTCTTC.

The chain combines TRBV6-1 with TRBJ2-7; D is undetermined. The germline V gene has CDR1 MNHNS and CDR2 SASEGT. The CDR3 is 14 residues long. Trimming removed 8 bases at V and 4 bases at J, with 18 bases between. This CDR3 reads CASSVVAGSYEQYF. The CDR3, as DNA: TGTGCCAGCTCCGTAGTAGCAGGTTCGTACGAGCAGTACTTC.

In DNA, the CDR3 is TGTGCCTGGAGGAGCCAGGACAATCAGCCCCAGCATTTT. Protein: CAWRSQDNQPQHF. V gene TRBV30 combines with J gene TRBJ1-5, with D hard to call. Per the germline V gene, CDR1 is GTSNPN and CDR2 is SVGIG (reference sequence). This CDR3 region has 13 residues. V lost 3 bases to trimming and J lost 3 bases, with 9 bases between them.

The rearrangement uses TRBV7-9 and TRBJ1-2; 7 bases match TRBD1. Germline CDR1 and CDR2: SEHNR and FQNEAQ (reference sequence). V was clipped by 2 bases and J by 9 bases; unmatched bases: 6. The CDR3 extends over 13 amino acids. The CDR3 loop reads CASSLRDSMRYTF. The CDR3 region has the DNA TGTGCCAGCAGCTTACGGGACAGCATGCGCTACACCTTC.

The CDR3 spells CASSKTDRSYGYTF. The CDR3 DNA reads as TGTGCCAGCAGCAAAACAGACAGGAGCTATGGCTACACCTTC. This chain uses TRBV5-6 with TRBJ1-2; D is perhaps TRBD1 (6 bases). The CDR3 is 14 residues long. Germline CDR1 SGHDT, CDR2 YYEEEE. With 4 bases removed from V and 4 bases from J, the gap between germline ends came to 14 bases.

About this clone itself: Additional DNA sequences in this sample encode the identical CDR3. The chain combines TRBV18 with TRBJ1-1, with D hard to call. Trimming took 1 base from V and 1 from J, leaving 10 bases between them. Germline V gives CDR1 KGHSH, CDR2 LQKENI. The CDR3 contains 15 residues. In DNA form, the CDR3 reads TGTGCCAGCTCACCACGGGAGGGAGGGAACACTGAAGCTTTCTTT. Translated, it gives CASSPREGGNTEAFF.

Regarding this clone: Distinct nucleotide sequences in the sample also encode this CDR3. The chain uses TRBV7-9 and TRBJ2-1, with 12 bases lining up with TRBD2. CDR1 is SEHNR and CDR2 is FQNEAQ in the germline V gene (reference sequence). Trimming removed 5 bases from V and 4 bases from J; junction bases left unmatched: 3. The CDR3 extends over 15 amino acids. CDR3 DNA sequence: TGTGCCAGCAGCCCTAGCGGGGGGGCTTACAATGAGCAGTTCTTC. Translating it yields CASSPSGGAYNEQFF.

CDR3 nucleotide sequence: TGTGCCAGCAGCAGTAAGGACTACAAGACGAACACCGGGGAGCTGTTTTTT. As protein: CASSSKDYKTNTGELFF. The chain joins TRBV21-1 to TRBJ2-2; TRBD2, as called in the table, went unchecked against the DNA. TRBV21-1 is listed as a pseudogene. The CDR3 contains 17 residues.

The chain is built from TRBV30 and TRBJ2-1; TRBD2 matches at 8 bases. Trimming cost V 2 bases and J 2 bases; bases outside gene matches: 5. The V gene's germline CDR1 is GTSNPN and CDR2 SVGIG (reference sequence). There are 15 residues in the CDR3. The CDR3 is CAWSPGLVAYNEQFF. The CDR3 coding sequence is TGTGCCTGGAGTCCGGGACTAGTAGCCTACAATGAGCAGTTCTTC.

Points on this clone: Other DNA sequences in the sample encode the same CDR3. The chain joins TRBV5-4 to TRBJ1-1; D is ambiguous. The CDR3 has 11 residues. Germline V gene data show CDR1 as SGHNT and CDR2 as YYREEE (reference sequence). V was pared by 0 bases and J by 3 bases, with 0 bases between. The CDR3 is CASSLDTEAFF. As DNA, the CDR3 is TGTGCCAGCAGCTTGGACACTGAAGCTTTCTTT.

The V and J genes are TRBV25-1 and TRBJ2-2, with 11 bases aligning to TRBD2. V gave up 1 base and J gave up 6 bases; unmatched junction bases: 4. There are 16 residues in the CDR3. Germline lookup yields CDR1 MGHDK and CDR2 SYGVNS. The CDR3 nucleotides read TGTGCCAGCAGTGAATCCGGGACTAGCGGACCCGGGGAGCTGTTTTTT. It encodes CASSESGTSGPGELFF.

The CDR3 DNA sequence: TGTGCCAGCAGCCCGGTGGGGACTAGCGGGGTAGGCAATGAGCAGTTCTTC. It yields the protein CASSPVGTSGVGNEQFF. The chain combines TRBV7-3 with TRBJ2-1, with TRBD2 matching 13 bases. Germline lookup yields CDR1 SGHTA and CDR2 FQGTGA. The CDR3 is 17 residues long. With V trimmed by 5 bases and J by 6 bases, 10 bases remained unmatched.

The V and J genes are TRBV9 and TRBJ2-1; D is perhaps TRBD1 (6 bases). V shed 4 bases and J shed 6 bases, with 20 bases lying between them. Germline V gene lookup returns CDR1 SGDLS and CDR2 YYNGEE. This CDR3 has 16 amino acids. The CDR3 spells CASSKPGSGHPNEQFF. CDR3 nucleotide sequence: TGTGCCAGCAGCAAACCAGGGTCGGGACACCCCAATGAGCAGTTCTTC.

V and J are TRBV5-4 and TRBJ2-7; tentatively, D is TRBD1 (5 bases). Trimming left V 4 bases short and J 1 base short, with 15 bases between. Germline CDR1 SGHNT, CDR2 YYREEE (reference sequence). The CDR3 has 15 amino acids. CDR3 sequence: CASSLDGSGSYEQYF. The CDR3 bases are TGTGCCAGCAGCCTCGACGGATCAGGGTCCTACGAGCAGTACTTC.

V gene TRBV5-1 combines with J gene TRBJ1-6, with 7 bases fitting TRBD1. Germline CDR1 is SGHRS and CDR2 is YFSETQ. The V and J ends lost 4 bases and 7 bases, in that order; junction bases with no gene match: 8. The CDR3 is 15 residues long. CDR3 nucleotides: TGCGCCAGCAGCATTGACAGGGCTGACAATTCACCCCTCCACTTT. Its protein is CASSIDRADNSPLHF.

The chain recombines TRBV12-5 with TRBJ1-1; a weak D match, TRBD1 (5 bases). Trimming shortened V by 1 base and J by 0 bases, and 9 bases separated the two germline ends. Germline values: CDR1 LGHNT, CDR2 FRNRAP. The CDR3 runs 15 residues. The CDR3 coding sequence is TGTGCTAGTGGTTTGGGGGACTTTATGAACACTGAAGCTTTCTTT. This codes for CASGLGDFMNTEAFF.

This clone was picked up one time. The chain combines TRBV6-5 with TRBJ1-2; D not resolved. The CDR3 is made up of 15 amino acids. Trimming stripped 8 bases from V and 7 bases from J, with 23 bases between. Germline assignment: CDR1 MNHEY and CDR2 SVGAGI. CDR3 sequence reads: CASSSYESFIRGYTF. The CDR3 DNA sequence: TGTGCCAGCTCGAGTTACGAGAGCTTCATCCGTGGCTACACCTTC.

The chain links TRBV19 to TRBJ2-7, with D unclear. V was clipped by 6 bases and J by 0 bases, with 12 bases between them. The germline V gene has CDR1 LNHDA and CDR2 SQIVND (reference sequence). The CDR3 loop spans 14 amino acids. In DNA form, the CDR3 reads TGTGCCAGTAGATCCCTGAGCAGCTCCTACGAGCAGTACTTC. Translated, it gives CASRSLSSSYEQYF. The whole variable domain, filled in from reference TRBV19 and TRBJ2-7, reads DGGITQSPKYLFRKEGQNVTLSCEQNLNHDAMYWYRQDPGQGLRLIYYSQIVNDFQKGDIAEGYSVSREKKESFPLTVTSAQKNPTAFYLCASRSLSSSYEQYFGPGTRLTVT.

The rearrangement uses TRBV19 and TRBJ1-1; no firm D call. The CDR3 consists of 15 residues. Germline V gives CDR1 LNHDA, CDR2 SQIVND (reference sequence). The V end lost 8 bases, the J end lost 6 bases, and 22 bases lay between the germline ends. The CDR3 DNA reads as TGTGCCAGTTACCCTACCGGCCGAGATAGGGCTGAAGCTTTCTTT. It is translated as CASYPTGRDRAEAFF.

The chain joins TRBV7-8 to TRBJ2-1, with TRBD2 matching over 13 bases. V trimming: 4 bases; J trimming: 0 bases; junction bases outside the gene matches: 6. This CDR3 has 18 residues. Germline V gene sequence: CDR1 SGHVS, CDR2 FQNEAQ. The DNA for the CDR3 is TGTGCCAGCAGCTGGGGACTAGCGGGACTGAGCTCCTACAATGAGCAGTTCTTC. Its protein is CASSWGLAGLSSYNEQFF.

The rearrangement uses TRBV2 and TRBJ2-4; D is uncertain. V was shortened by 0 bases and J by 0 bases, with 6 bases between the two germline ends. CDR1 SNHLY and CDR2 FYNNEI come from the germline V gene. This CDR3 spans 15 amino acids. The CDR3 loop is CASSEAGVAKNIQYF. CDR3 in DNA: TGTGCCAGCAGTGAAGCGGGCGTAGCCAAAAACATTCAGTACTTC.